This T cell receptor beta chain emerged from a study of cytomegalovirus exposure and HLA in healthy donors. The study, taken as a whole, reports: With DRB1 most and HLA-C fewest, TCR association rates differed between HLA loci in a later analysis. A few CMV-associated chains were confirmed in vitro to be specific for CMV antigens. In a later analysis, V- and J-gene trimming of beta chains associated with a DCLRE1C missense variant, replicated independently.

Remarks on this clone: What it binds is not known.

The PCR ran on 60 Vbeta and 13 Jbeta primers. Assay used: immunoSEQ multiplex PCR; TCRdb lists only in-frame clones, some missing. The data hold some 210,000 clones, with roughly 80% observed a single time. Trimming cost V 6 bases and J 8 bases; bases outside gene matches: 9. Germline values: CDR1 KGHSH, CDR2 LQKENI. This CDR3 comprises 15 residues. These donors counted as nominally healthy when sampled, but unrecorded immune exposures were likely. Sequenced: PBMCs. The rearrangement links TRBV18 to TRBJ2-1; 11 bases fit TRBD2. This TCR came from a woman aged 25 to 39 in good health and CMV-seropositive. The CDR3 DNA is TGTGCCAGCTCGTTAGCGGGAGGGCCAGGCCATGAGCAGTTCTTC. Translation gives CASSLAGGPGHEQFF.